A selection of T cell receptor beta chains follows, all from one sample in a study of T-cell memory formation after mild COVID-19. TCRdb passed the 5' RACE reads through MiXCR, listing each CDR3 protein once. The table records 85,000 to 130,000 distinct CDR3 sequences, around 12% of them present only once. Sample: PBMCs or a T cell subset sorted from them (not recorded which). Every receptor here comes from an adult woman who had mild COVID-19 (a few samples of this study predate the infection). Cell type and time point are not known. Each CDR3 is given with its conserved first and last residue. The D gene is left open where the match is weak. Rows give clone size only sometimes, using once, few, many, or a class for an expanded clone.

DNA,CDR3,D,size,J,V
TGTGCCAGCAGCTTAGCCTATCCGACTAGCGGGAGTCCCTACGAGCAGTACTTC,CASSLAYPTSGSPYEQYF,TRBD2,few,TRBJ2-7,TRBV7-9
TGTGCCACCAGCCCCCGAGGGCGGGCGTACAGCACAGATACGCAGTATTTT,CATSPRGRAYSTDTQYF,NA,NA,TRBJ2-3,TRBV15
TGTGCCAGCAGAGCGGGAGGGGTAGATGAGCAGTTCTTC,CASRAGGVDEQFF,TRBD2,few,TRBJ2-1,TRBV13
TGTGCCAGCAGCCCTTCCGGGACAGGGCCCTACGAGCAGTACTTC,CASSPSGTGPYEQYF,TRBD1,NA,TRBJ2-7,TRBV7-9
TGCAGCGCCGGTGGGGCTGAATACACAGATACGCAGTATTTT,CSAGGAEYTDTQYF,NA,few,TRBJ2-3,TRBV29-1
TGTGCCAGCAGCCAATCGTGGGGGGGTTCCTACGAGCAGTACTTC,CASSQSWGGSYEQYF,TRBD2,NA,TRBJ2-7,TRBV3-1
TGTGCCATCAGTGCAACAGGGGGTCAGGAGACCCAGTACTTC,CAISATGGQETQYF,TRBD1,NA,TRBJ2-5,TRBV10-3
TGTGCCAGCAGTGAATTGGGGACAGGCCTCAGAGATACGCAGTATTTT,CASSELGTGLRDTQYF,TRBD1,few,TRBJ2-3,TRBV6-1
TGTGCCATCACGAGCGGGAGTTCTACAGATACGCAGTATTTT,CAITSGSSTDTQYF,TRBD2,NA,TRBJ2-3,TRBV10-3
TGTGCCACCAGCAGTCACAGGGGGTTCAATCAGCCCCAGCATTTT,CATSSHRGFNQPQHF,TRBD1,NA,TRBJ1-5,TRBV15
TGCGCCAGCAGCCAATATGGCGGCTACGAGCAGTACTTC,CASSQYGGYEQYF,NA,NA,TRBJ2-7,TRBV4-1
TGTGCCAGCAGTTCCTCGCTGGTAGCCCCAGGGCAGTACTTC,CASSSSLVAPGQYF,NA,NA,TRBJ2-5,TRBV6-5
TGTGCCAGCAGTTTTGGGGGCGTGGACACAGATACGCAGTATTTT,CASSFGGVDTDTQYF,NA,NA,TRBJ2-3,TRBV2
TGTGCCAGCAGCTCCGGGACAGGGGTGAACGAGCAGTACTTC,CASSSGTGVNEQYF,TRBD1,few,TRBJ2-7,TRBV7-9
TGTGCCAGCAGTGACACAAGGGACAGTTCGTACGAGCAGTACTTC,CASSDTRDSSYEQYF,TRBD1,NA,TRBJ2-7,TRBV6-4
TGCAGCGTTGGACTAGCGGTAAACACCGGGGAGCTGTTTTTT,CSVGLAVNTGELFF,TRBD2,NA,TRBJ2-2,TRBV29-1
TGTGCCAGCAGCTTAAGGCGAGGGACAGGGGGCCGAAATCAGCCCCAGCATTTT,CASSLRRGTGGRNQPQHF,TRBD1,few,TRBJ1-5,TRBV13
TGTGCCAGCAGCAAGGGTGTAACTAGCGGGACCGGGGATGAGCAGTTCTTC,CASSKGVTSGTGDEQFF,TRBD2,NA,TRBJ2-1,TRBV11-2
TGCAGTGCTAGGATCCGGGTTTGGGAGACCCAGTACTTC,CSARIRVWETQYF,NA,NA,TRBJ2-5,TRBV20-1
TGTGCCACCAGTGATCACCCTGGGACAGGGCACACCGGGGAGCTGTTTTTT,CATSDHPGTGHTGELFF,TRBD1,few,TRBJ2-2,TRBV24-1
TGCGCCAGCAGCTTAGTCCAGCGGGTCTCCTACAATGAGCAGTTCTTC,CASSLVQRVSYNEQFF,NA,many,TRBJ2-1,TRBV5-1
TGCAGTGCTAGAGCCCAGGGTGTTGCGAACACTGAAGCTTTCTTT,CSARAQGVANTEAFF,NA,NA,TRBJ1-1,TRBV20-1
TGTGCCAGCAGACCCTACATGGCTCCCGAGCAGTACTTC,CASRPYMAPEQYF,NA,few,TRBJ2-7,TRBV6-2/TRBV6-3
TGCAGTGCTATTGAGGAAACAGATACGCAGTATTTT,CSAIEETDTQYF,NA,NA,TRBJ2-3,TRBV20-1
TGTGCCAGCAGGTCCCCCGGGACACATATTAGCAATCAGCCCCAGCATTTT,CASRSPGTHISNQPQHF,NA,few,TRBJ1-5,TRBV6-2/TRBV6-3
TGCGCCAGCAGCCACCCCGGAAAACCTAGCGGGGGATTTTTGGGGAATGAGCAGTTCTTC,CASSHPGKPSGGFLGNEQFF,TRBD2,many,TRBJ2-1,TRBV4-1
TGTGCCACCTCAATAGCTGCCACCTACGAGCAGTACTTC,CATSIAATYEQYF,NA,NA,TRBJ2-7,TRBV15
TGTGCCAGCAGTTACTCCGGACGAGAGACCCAGTACTTC,CASSYSGRETQYF,NA,many,TRBJ2-5,TRBV6-5
TGTGCCAGCAGCCTCCCGATGGGACTTAGCTACGAGCAGTACTTC,CASSLPMGLSYEQYF,NA,few,TRBJ2-7,TRBV7-8
TGTGCCAGCAGCTTAGAGAAGTGGGGTGGTGGTGAAGCTTTCTTT,CASSLEKWGGGEAFF,NA,NA,TRBJ1-1,TRBV11-1
TGTGCCAGCAGTTACTCTAGGGCCCCCGTCAATGAGCAGTTCTTC,CASSYSRAPVNEQFF,NA,few,TRBJ2-1,TRBV6-5